This TCR beta chain emerged from a study of long-term antiretroviral therapy in people with HIV (dated by TCRdb to the early 2020s). About the study as a whole: Collection of the earliest samples took place about a decade ahead of the 2015 WHO recommendation for immediate ART, at a time when ART was typically delayed until CD4 counts fell. Whether ART initiation and durable HIV suppression were associated with changes in peripheral blood TRB repertoire composition and diversity was tested in a retrospective serial study. The cohort contributed over 150 cryopreserved PBMC samples from 30 adults with confirmed HIV infection, collected serially over a mean of around 6 years (range 1-12). About 40% of the 30 participants with HIV were female. No cross-contamination during QIAcube processing turned up in test extractions that ran a monoclonal T-cell line alongside 30 to 35 polyclonal samples.

To be included, a participant needed at least one PBMC sample from before ART initiation plus at least two post-ART samples. Treatment was received in the United States of America by all participants with HIV. Before DNA extraction, cryopreserved samples of about 0.9-11 million PBMC were thawed and washed. At the time of the earliest PBMC sample, participants with HIV were aged between roughly 20 and 55 years. Per participant, PBMC samples came from 1-4 timepoints prior to ART initiation and 2-8 timepoints following ART initiation, for a median of 7 samples. Serial HIV viral load, CD4+ T-cell count, ART history and demographic data were obtained for every participant. Using a Qiagen kit on a QIAcube, genomic DNA was extracted from unsorted PBMC, with samples processed in batches of 12. As for this clone: Its antigen specificity is not known. One base away there is no much larger clone; base qualities are not given.

The immunoSEQ hsTCRB v3.0 assay was used at survey level resolution to sequence the TRB variable region. A depth of about 35,000-50,000 T-cell genomes per sample was targeted for TRB sequencing. Pooled TRB libraries were sequenced on an Illumina MiSeq with a v3 150-cycle kit. In the original analysis: Analysis of repertoires was carried out in R inside a reproducible Nextflow workflow spanning QC, data transformation and analysis. LymphoSeq2, an R package for AIRR-Seq data exploration, was used to implement custom analyses. A handful of samples that produced fewer than 5000 total TRB sequences were removed, so 188 HIV repertoires were analyzed. Of the 180 to 200 retained HIV repertoires, about 59 were collected before and roughly 130 after ART initiation. Repertoires were downsampled to 5000 TRB nucleotide sequences, and summary statistics were averaged over 100 downsampling iterations. Only TRB sequences with CDR3 regions of at least seven amino acids were retained for analysis. Two measures captured diversity: a Shannon entropy-derived clonality score and the Gini coefficient. Repertoire networks linked the top 5000 CDR3 amino acid sequences whenever two sequences differed by an edit distance of one. GLIPH2 predicted antigen specificity groups and MHC restriction for TRB CDR3 amino acid sequences. Known CMV, EBV, HIV or tissue antigen associations were flagged by matching CDR3 amino acid sequences against VDJdb and McPAS-TCR. Pre-ART, post-ART and control groups were compared with Wilcoxon signed-rank tests and Holm-Bonferroni correction. This is the immuneACCESS table as TCRdb keeps it, with only in-frame sequences that have V and J called. A part of the clones is gone; compared with another copy, unresolved V genes explain less than half, and the rest is unexplained. V, J and clone size reflect that table, while D and trimming were determined from the DNA. A total of about 20,000 clones appear in this sample, 90% of them only once. Of the sample, roughly 9.2% is held by the ten largest clones.

CDR1 and CDR2, per the germline V gene, are MNHEY and SVGAGI. The CDR3 runs 15 amino acids, cysteine and phenylalanine included. The DNA shown is the 45-base CDR3, in frame from base 1. V loses 6 bases of germline sequence and J loses 1 base, and the interval between the two ends is 12 bases. What the work shows at the level of the full study, not this receptor alone: Inferences about post-ART repertoire changes were limited because no data were available on ART adherence, viral resistance or therapy changes. HIV repertoires had narrower CDR3 length ranges than controls, and the network structure suggested an antigen-experienced repertoire that shifted only slightly toward naive after ART. The samples were dated from about 2003 to 2018, and the ART regimens that were used may be less effective than current ART regimens. Limited PBMC availability meant only the TCR beta chain was sequenced, without alpha chain pairing. A significant increase in TRB diversity was found to be associated with ART initiation, although TRB diversity was observed to remain significantly below that of transplant donor controls even after long-term ART. Because cell numbers in pre-ART samples were limited, unsorted PBMC were profiled instead of sorted CD4+ and CD8+ T cells. Expanded TRB clones identified before ART initiation dominated the repertoire at all time points, although this dominance fluctuated and declined in many PLHIV after ART.

The sequence derives from a woman in her thirties with HIV. The sequencing here drew on unsorted PBMCs, taken nearly 4.5 years before starting antiretroviral therapy. The sequence links TRBV6-5 to TRBJ2-2; no D gene is confidently identified. In nucleotide form, the sequence is TGTGCCAGCAGGTACACCGTGTTGAACACCGGGGAGCTGTTTTTT. Translation gives CASRYTVLNTGELFF.